Listed below are T cell receptor beta chains from one sample, sequenced in a study of blood T cells in healthy people across ages. Using its own MiXCR run on the 5' RACE reads, TCRdb lists one record per CDR3 protein. The sample contains 1,500,000 or so distinct CDR3 sequences, roughly 64% of which appear only once. The sequenced sample consisted of blood. The receptors were sampled from a man aged 18 to 30 in good health. The CDR3 runs from the conserved cysteine through the conserved F or W. A D gene is named only where the DNA matches it firmly. Where a row states a size, it is once, few, many or the class of an expanded clone; other rows omit it.

D gene	clone size	J gene	V gene	CDR3 DNA	CDR3 protein
TRBD1	NA	TRBJ2-7	TRBV29-1	TGCAGCGTGAAAAGGACAGGCCCCTACGAGCAGTACTTC	CSVKRTGPYEQYF
NA	once	TRBJ1-2	TRBV12-3/TRBV12-4	TGTGCCAGCAGACCCGCGACAGCGCATTCGGGTGGCTACACCTTC	CASRPATAHSGGYTF
NA	NA	TRBJ2-7	TRBV11-3	TGTGCCAGCAGCTTTTTGAAATCCTACGAGCAGTACTTC	CASSFLKSYEQYF
TRBD2	NA	TRBJ2-3	TRBV2	TGTGCCAGTAAGGGACTAGCGATCACAGATACGCAGTATTTT	CASKGLAITDTQYF
NA	NA	TRBJ1-1	TRBV19	TGTGCCAGTAGTATTTTGGGGACTGAAGCTTTCTTT	CASSILGTEAFF
NA	few	TRBJ2-4	TRBV7-2	TGTGCCAGCAGCTTTACAGGGATCAGAAACATTCAGTACTTC	CASSFTGIRNIQYF
NA	few	TRBJ1-1	TRBV7-2	TGTGCCAGCAGCCATCGGACGGAGAACACTGAAGCTTTCTTT	CASSHRTENTEAFF
NA	NA	TRBJ2-1	TRBV7-9	TGTGCCAGCAGGAGAGCACAGGGTGCCCACAATGAGCAGTTCTTC	CASRRAQGAHNEQFF
NA	few	TRBJ1-1	TRBV10-3	TGTGCCATCACACAGGGTTTAGGCACTGAAGCTTTCTTT	CAITQGLGTEAFF
NA	NA	TRBJ2-1	TRBV29-1	TGCAGCGTTGAAGCGGACCGACTCGATGAGCAGTTCTTC	CSVEADRLDEQFF
NA	NA	TRBJ1-6	TRBV2	TGTGCCAGCAAAACGTGGGGCAGTAATTCACCCCTCCACTTT	CASKTWGSNSPLHF
TRBD2	NA	TRBJ2-1	TRBV4-1	TGCGCCAGTTCCGATTTACTAGCGGGAGGGAACAATGAGCAGTTCTTC	CASSDLLAGGNNEQFF
TRBD1	NA	TRBJ2-5	TRBV6-2/TRBV6-3	TGTGCCAGCAGTTACGACAGGGTGGGAGAGACCCAGTACTTC	CASSYDRVGETQYF
TRBD2	NA	TRBJ2-5	TRBV5-6	TGTGTCAGCAGCTTCCGGACTAGCGGGGTTCGAGAGACCCAGTACTTC	CVSSFRTSGVRETQYF
TRBD1	NA	TRBJ2-3	TRBV20-1	TGCAGTGCTAGGGGGACAGACGCAGATACGCAGTATTTT	CSARGTDADTQYF
NA	few	TRBJ2-7	TRBV29-1	TGCAGCGTTCGCTGGACGGGGTACGAGCAGTACTTC	CSVRWTGYEQYF
NA	NA	TRBJ2-5	TRBV11-2	TGTGCCAGCAGCTTAGAGGATCGCATCTCGGAGACCCAGTACTTC	CASSLEDRISETQYF
TRBD2	NA	TRBJ2-3	TRBV4-3	TGCGCCAGCAGCCAAGATTCGGTGCTAGCGGCGTTTACAGATACGCAGTATTTT	CASSQDSVLAAFTDTQYF
NA	NA	TRBJ2-1	TRBV14	TGTGCCAGCAGCCAAGGAGATAGATGGAATGAGCAGTTCTTC	CASSQGDRWNEQFF
NA	NA	TRBJ1-1	TRBV5-1	TGCGCCAGCAGCCCGGCCCGGATGAGCACTGAAGCTTTCTTT	CASSPARMSTEAFF